Sequencing of this T cell receptor beta chain was carried out in a study of T-cell reconstitution after alpha-beta-depleted transplantation in children. Findings and limits, study-wide: Several hundred expanded graft clones reportedly supplied alpha-beta T cells about two months after transplant. A year post-transplant, T-cell counts and diversity derived mostly from newly produced T cells. Surviving recipient T cells and thymic progenitors produced the high day-60 TCRbeta diversity seen in some patients.

During its preparation, the TCRbeta library received unique molecular identifiers. TCRdb passed the PCR reads through MiXCR, listing each CDR3 protein once. The repertoire holds about 640,000 distinct CDR3 sequences, with approximately 12% as singletons. This clonotype was counted only a few times. Its antigen is currently unknown. V was clipped by 5 bases and J by 4 bases, with 11 bases between them. In germline, CDR1 is SEHNR, CDR2 FQNEAQ (reference sequence). The CDR3 is 13 amino acids. The genes are TRBV7-9 and TRBJ1-1; D not certain. The sequencing here drew on PBMCs, mostly from graft donor cells, taken 360 days after TCRalphabeta/CD19-depleted stem cell transplant. The TCR was taken from a male patient aged 10 to 17 who had a stem cell transplant for acute myeloid leukemia, so the T cells may come from the graft donor. The CDR3 region is CASSQRLATEAFF. In nucleotides, the CDR3 is TGTGCCAGCAGCCAACGATTGGCCACTGAAGCTTTCTTT. The complete variable domain, with remaining parts taken from reference TRBV7-9 and TRBJ1-1, reads DTGVSQNPRHKITKRGQNVTFRCDPISEHNRLYWYRQTLGQGPEFLTYFQNEAQLEKSRLLSDRFSAERPKGSFSTLEIQRTEQGDSAMYLCASSQRLATEAFFGQGTRLTVV.